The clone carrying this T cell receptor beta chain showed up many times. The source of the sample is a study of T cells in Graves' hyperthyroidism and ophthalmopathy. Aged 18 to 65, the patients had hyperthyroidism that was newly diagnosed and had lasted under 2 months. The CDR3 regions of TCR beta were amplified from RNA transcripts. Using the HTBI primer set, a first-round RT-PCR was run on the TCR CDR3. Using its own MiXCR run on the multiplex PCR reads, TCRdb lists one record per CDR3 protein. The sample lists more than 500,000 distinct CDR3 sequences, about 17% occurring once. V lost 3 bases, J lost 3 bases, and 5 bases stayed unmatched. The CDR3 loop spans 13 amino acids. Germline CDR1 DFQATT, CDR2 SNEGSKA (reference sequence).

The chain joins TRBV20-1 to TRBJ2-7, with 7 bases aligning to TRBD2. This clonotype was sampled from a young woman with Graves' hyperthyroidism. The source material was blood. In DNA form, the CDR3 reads TGCAGTGCTAGGGGAGGGGTGGACTACGAGCAGTACTTC. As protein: CSARGGVDYEQYF.